This TCR beta chain was sequenced for a study of CD8 T cells in ankylosing spondylitis. Study results and limitations: Disease-associated clones were reportedly significantly overrepresented in matched ankylosing spondylitis synovial fluid.

From the 5' RACE reads, TCRdb called clonotypes with MiXCR, one entry per CDR3 protein. Of about 360,000 distinct CDR3 sequences in the sample, 20% are singletons; the top ten hold around 13%. Comments on this clonotype: Its antigen is as yet unknown.

This TCR was sampled from a male donor with ankylosing spondylitis or in good health (not recorded which). The sample was blood, either unsorted or a sorted T cell fraction (not recorded which).

The CDR3 DNA follows: TGTGCCAGCAGCCAACCTACCGTGGCCACAGATACGCAGTATTTT. It yields the protein CASSQPTVATDTQYF. The chain employs TRBV7-9 and TRBJ2-3; no clear D gene. Germline CDR1 and CDR2: SEHNR and FQNEAQ (reference sequence). The CDR3 spans 15 residues. Trimming stripped 5 bases from V and 2 bases from J, with 14 bases between.